This is a list of T cell receptor beta chains from one sample in a study of blood T cell repertoires in COVID-19. The method was immunoSEQ multiplex PCR; TCRdb's version includes in-frame clones alone and lacks a portion of them. The data contain some 110,000 clones, under 90% of them singletons. Sequences were obtained from peripheral blood. These receptors were taken from an elderly man with acute or convalescent COVID-19. Both conserved end residues are part of each CDR3. Each record gives: D gene, J gene, V gene, clone size, CDR3 protein, CDR3 DNA. D genes are given only for firm matches. Only some rows state a clone size, as once, few, many or a class for expanded clones.

>TRBD1|TRBJ2-3|TRBV18|NA
CASSPDRQGAHGDTQYF
TGTGCCAGCTCACCAGACCGGCAGGGGGCGCACGGAGATACGCAGTATTTT
>TRBD1|TRBJ1-4|TRBV29-1|NA
CSARPGQGEKLFF
TGCAGCGCCCGCCCGGGACAGGGTGAAAAACTGTTTTTT
>NA|TRBJ2-1|TRBV18|NA
CASSPGGIRSNEQFF
TGTGCCAGCTCACCGGGGGGTATTCGGTCCAATGAGCAGTTCTTC
>NA|TRBJ2-7|TRBV28|NA
CASQGSGEQYF
TGTGCCAGCCAGGGGTCCGGCGAGCAGTACTTC
>TRBD1|TRBJ1-5|TRBV7-8|once
CASSTKIGRTGGPYSNQPQHF
TGTGCCAGCAGCACGAAAATTGGGAGGACAGGGGGACCCTATAGCAATCAGCCCCAGCATTTT
>TRBD1|TRBJ1-5|TRBV6-2/TRBV6-3|NA
CASSYGDRVNQPQHF
TGTGCCAGCAGTTACGGGGACAGAGTCAATCAGCCCCAGCATTTT
>TRBD1|TRBJ1-1|TRBV5-1|NA
CASSFDRVTEAFF
TGCGCCAGCAGCTTTGACAGGGTCACTGAAGCTTTCTTT
>TRBD1|TRBJ1-4|TRBV7-2|NA
CASSFYGTGDEKLFF
TGTGCCAGCAGCTTCTACGGGACAGGAGATGAAAAACTGTTTTTT
>NA|TRBJ1-3|TRBV25-1|NA
CASRGWGGKGNTIYF
TGTGCCAGCAGGGGGTGGGGAGGGAAAGGAAACACCATATATTTT
>NA|TRBJ2-7|TRBV20-1|NA
CSASQEYEQYF
TGCAGTGCTTCACAGGAGTACGAGCAGTACTTC
>NA|TRBJ2-7|TRBV6-1|NA
CASSDLFYEQYF
TGTGCCAGCAGTGACCTGTTCTACGAGCAGTACTTC
>TRBD1|TRBJ1-5|TRBV7-8|NA
CASSPDRLQPQHF
TGTGCCAGCAGCCCGGACAGGCTACAGCCCCAGCATTTT
>NA|TRBJ1-1|TRBV12-3/TRBV12-4|once
CASSFSGDTEAFF
TGTGCCAGCAGTTTCTCCGGGGACACTGAAGCTTTCTTT
>NA|TRBJ1-2|TRBV18|NA
CASSPTTDKNYGYTF
TGTGCCAGCTCACCTACGACAGACAAAAACTATGGCTACACCTTC
>NA|TRBJ1-1|TRBV6-5|NA
CASRDRGYEAFF
TGTGCCAGCAGGGACCGGGGGTATGAAGCTTTCTTT
>NA|TRBJ2-7|TRBV21-1|NA
CASSKVGPGLGHYEQYF
TGTGCCAGCAGCAAAGTGGGCCCGGGACTAGGGCACTACGAGCAGTACTTC
>NA|TRBJ2-1|TRBV18|NA
CASSLGSVDEQFF
TGTGCCAGCTCACTCGGGTCAGTCGATGAGCAGTTCTTC
>TRBD1|TRBJ1-2|TRBV18|NA
CASSATGPYGYTF
TGTGCCAGCTCTGCGACAGGGCCCTATGGCTACACCTTC
>TRBD2|TRBJ2-7|TRBV28|few
CASSFTSGVSYEQYF
TGTGCCAGCAGTTTTACTAGCGGGGTTTCCTACGAGCAGTACTTC
>NA|TRBJ1-2|TRBV11-2|NA
CASSLATSLGGYTF
TGTGCCAGCAGCTTAGCGACGAGTCTGGGCGGCTACACCTTC
>TRBD1|TRBJ1-2|TRBV5-4|NA
CASSLPRTGDLSRDYTF
TGTGCCAGCAGCCTGCCAAGGACAGGGGATTTGTCAAGAGACTACACCTTC
>TRBD1|TRBJ1-1|TRBV18|NA
CASSDVTGRNTEAFF
TGTGCCAGCTCCGATGTGACAGGGCGGAACACTGAAGCTTTCTTT
>TRBD1|TRBJ2-5|TRBV18|NA
CASSPFRTGQETQYF
TGTGCCAGCTCACCATTCAGGACAGGACAAGAGACCCAGTACTTC
>TRBD1|TRBJ2-7|TRBV25-1|few
CASSPGQGIAEQYF
TGTGCCAGCAGTCCGGGACAGGGCATTGCCGAGCAGTACTTC
>NA|TRBJ1-5|TRBV3-1/TRBV3-2|NA
CASSQLPGANQPQHF
TGTGCCAGCAGCCAACTACCAGGGGCCAATCAGCCCCAGCATTTT
>TRBD1|TRBJ1-5|TRBV11-2|NA
CASSSDRGPNQPQHF
TGTGCCAGCAGCTCGGACAGGGGGCCTAATCAGCCCCAGCATTTT
>TRBD2|TRBJ2-1|TRBV5-1|NA
CASTPLAGTYNEQFF
TGCGCCAGCACCCCACTAGCGGGTACCTACAATGAGCAGTTCTTC
>TRBD1|TRBJ1-1|TRBV19|NA
CASSGRGRGDTEAFF
TGTGCCAGTAGTGGAAGGGGGCGCGGGGACACTGAAGCTTTCTTT
>NA|TRBJ2-2|TRBV7-2|NA
CASSFGGWLGVTGELFF
TGTGCCAGCAGCTTTGGCGGGTGGCTAGGAGTTACCGGGGAGCTGTTTTTT
>TRBD1|TRBJ2-7|TRBV4-1|NA
CASSQWDRGQKQYF
TGCGCCAGCAGCCAATGGGACAGGGGGCAGAAACAGTACTTC
>TRBD1|TRBJ1-5|TRBV18|NA
CASSPGTGGSQPQHF
TGTGCCAGCTCCCCCGGGACAGGGGGGTCTCAGCCCCAGCATTTT
>TRBD1|TRBJ2-3|TRBV3-1/TRBV3-2|NA
CASSRRTGSTDTQYF
TGTGCCAGCAGCCGTAGGACAGGATCCACAGATACGCAGTATTTT
>TRBD1|TRBJ1-1|TRBV5-1|NA
CASSLQGPPLTEAFF
TGCGCCAGCAGCTTACAGGGGCCGCCCCTCACTGAAGCTTTCTTT
>NA|TRBJ1-1|TRBV4-3|NA
CASSHERDFDTEAFF
TGCGCCAGCAGCCACGAGCGGGATTTCGACACTGAAGCTTTCTTT
>TRBD1|TRBJ2-6|TRBV18|NA
CASSPKGQSRSGANVLTF
TGTGCCAGCTCACCAAAGGGACAGTCTCGCTCTGGGGCCAACGTCCTGACTTTC